This T cell receptor (beta chain) was sequenced for a study of blood T cell repertoires in COVID-19. Original processing methods: By means of reference gene primer amplification, nucleated cell counts were estimated. Some clones are missing from TCRdb's copy, which holds only in-frame ones; the method was immunoSEQ multiplex PCR. D and trimming come from the DNA, and the V and J calls and clone size come from that table. The data contain tens of thousands of clones, roughly nine tenths of them singletons. V lost 0 bases, J lost 6 bases, and 4 bases stayed unmatched. The CDR3 sequence is 17 residues long. The germline gives CDR1 LGHNA, CDR2 YSLEER.

What was sequenced was peripheral blood. The clonotype was recovered from a man in his fifties or sixties with acute or convalescent COVID-19. The V gene is TRBV4-3, the J gene TRBJ2-2, with 13 bases fitting TRBD2. The CDR3 loop is CASSQDWTSGSAGELFF. The DNA for the CDR3 is TGCGCCAGCAGCCAAGATTGGACTAGCGGGAGCGCCGGGGAGCTGTTTTTT.